The 10 T cell receptor beta chains presented below share a single source sample, sequenced in a study of T cells in pancreatic ductal adenocarcinoma. No neoadjuvant therapy was given to the selected pancreatic ductal adenocarcinoma patients before their surgery. Sequencing was performed with immunoSEQ multiplex PCR; in TCRdb, only in-frame clones are kept and a portion is missing. Found here are about 98,000 clones, 90% to 95% of them singletons; the top ten hold less than 4%. Source material: PBMCs. Every receptor here comes from a human donor with pancreatic ductal adenocarcinoma.

This chain links TRBV11-3 with TRBJ2-5, with 8 bases identical to TRBD1. Germline V gene data show CDR1 as SGHNT and CDR2 as YENEEA. The CDR3 is made up of 15 amino acids. V gave up 8 bases and J gave up 5 bases; unmatched junction bases: 13. CDR3 sequence: CASPGMTGVRETQYF. For the CDR3, the DNA is TGTGCCAGCCCGGGTATGACAGGGGTTCGGGAGACCCAGTACTTC.

This clone appeared once. V usage is TRBV27 and J usage is TRBJ2-5, with 7 bases fitting TRBD2. Germline-derived CDR1 and CDR2 are MNHEY and SMNVEV (reference sequence). J lost 3 bases, V lost 8 bases, and 3 bases had no gene match. This CDR3 comprises 12 residues. This CDR3 reads CASGLAEETQYF. The CDR3 nucleotides read TGTGCCAGCGGCCTAGCGGAAGAGACCCAGTACTTC.

CDR3 nucleotide sequence: TGTGCCAGCAGCTCCAATCGGTTTACGGGGGAGCTGTTTTTT. It is translated as CASSSNRFTGELFF. V is TRBV7-3 and J is TRBJ2-2; D is undetermined. Germline V gene lookup returns CDR1 SGHTA and CDR2 FQGTGA. V lost 4 bases, J lost 8 bases, and 14 bases lay in between. This CDR3 is built from 14 residues.

The V call is TRBV4-1, the J call TRBJ2-7; tentative D call: TRBD1 (6 bases). The ends were cut back, 4 bases at V and 3 bases at J, with 19 bases in the middle. In germline, CDR1 is MGHRA, CDR2 YSYEKL. The CDR3 is 16 residues long. This CDR3 reads CASSPRNRDGYYEQYF. CDR3 coding DNA: TGCGCCAGCAGCCCCAGGAACAGGGACGGGTACTACGAGCAGTACTTC.

Concerning this clone: A junction end diverges from the germline sequence, so it may reflect a read error. The V and J genes are TRBV7-2 and TRBJ1-1, with TRBD1 as a possible D gene (6 bases). The CDR3 spans 14 residues. CDR1 and CDR2 from the germline V gene are SGHTA and FQGNSA. In nucleotides, the CDR3 is TGTGCCAGCGGCTTGGACAGTTTGAACACTGAAGCTTTCTTT. Translation gives CASGLDSLNTEAFF.

V usage is TRBV18 and J usage is TRBJ2-1, with 13 nucleotides matching TRBD2. V lost 5 bases, J lost 7 bases, and 8 bases stayed unmatched. The CDR3 consists of 16 residues. Germline assignment: CDR1 KGHSH and CDR2 LQKENI. CDR3 nucleotide sequence: TGTGCCAGCTCATCCTTAGGGACTAGCGGGATAAATGAGCAGTTCTTC. Residues: CASSSLGTSGINEQFF. Supplemented by reference TRBV18 and TRBJ2-1, the full variable domain reads NAGVMQNPRHLVRRRGQEARLRCSPMKGHSHVYWYRQLPEEGLKFMVYLQKENIIDESGMPKERFSAEFPKEGPSILRIQQVVRGDSAAYFCASSSLGTSGINEQFFGPGTRLTVL.

The rearrangement uses TRBV5-1 and TRBJ2-3, with 10 positions matching TRBD2. Germline values: CDR1 SGHRS, CDR2 YFSETQ. The CDR3 sequence is 17 residues long. V was pared by 2 bases and J by 3 bases, with 9 bases of the junction left unmatched. The CDR3 spells CASSLPTSGMGTDTQYF. In DNA form, the CDR3 reads TGCGCCAGCAGCTTACCTACTAGCGGGATGGGGACAGATACGCAGTATTTT.

V is TRBV4-2 and J is TRBJ2-7, with D maybe TRBD1 (6 bases). V lost 0 bases and J lost 5, with 20 bases in between. The germline V gene has CDR1 LGHNA and CDR2 YNFKEQ. The CDR3 spans 17 residues. The CDR3 nucleotides are TGTGCCAGCAGCCAAGATCTTTTTCGAGGGGGTGTCGACGAGCAGTACTTC. It yields the protein CASSQDLFRGGVDEQYF.

The V call is TRBV18, the J call TRBJ2-7; D gene uncertain. In germline, CDR1 is KGHSH, CDR2 LQKENI. This CDR3 contains 13 residues. V was trimmed by 3 bases and J by 3 bases, leaving 9 bases between them. CDR3 coding DNA: TGTGCCAGCTCACCGGGCCGGTTCTACGAGCAGTACTTC. Translated, it gives CASSPGRFYEQYF. The full variable domain, rest sourced from reference TRBV18 and TRBJ2-7, is NAGVMQNPRHLVRRRGQEARLRCSPMKGHSHVYWYRQLPEEGLKFMVYLQKENIIDESGMPKERFSAEFPKEGPSILRIQQVVRGDSAAYFCASSPGRFYEQYFGPGTRLTVT.

V is TRBV18 and J is TRBJ2-7; D not certain. The CDR3 has 12 amino acids. Trimming took 3 bases from V and 4 from J, leaving 7 bases between them. The V gene's germline CDR1 is KGHSH and CDR2 LQKENI. The CDR3 sequence: CASSPQQYEQYF. The CDR3 DNA is TGTGCCAGCTCACCTCAACAGTACGAGCAGTACTTC. The complete variable domain, with remaining parts taken from reference TRBV18 and TRBJ2-7, reads NAGVMQNPRHLVRRRGQEARLRCSPMKGHSHVYWYRQLPEEGLKFMVYLQKENIIDESGMPKERFSAEFPKEGPSILRIQQVVRGDSAAYFCASSPQQYEQYFGPGTRLTVT.